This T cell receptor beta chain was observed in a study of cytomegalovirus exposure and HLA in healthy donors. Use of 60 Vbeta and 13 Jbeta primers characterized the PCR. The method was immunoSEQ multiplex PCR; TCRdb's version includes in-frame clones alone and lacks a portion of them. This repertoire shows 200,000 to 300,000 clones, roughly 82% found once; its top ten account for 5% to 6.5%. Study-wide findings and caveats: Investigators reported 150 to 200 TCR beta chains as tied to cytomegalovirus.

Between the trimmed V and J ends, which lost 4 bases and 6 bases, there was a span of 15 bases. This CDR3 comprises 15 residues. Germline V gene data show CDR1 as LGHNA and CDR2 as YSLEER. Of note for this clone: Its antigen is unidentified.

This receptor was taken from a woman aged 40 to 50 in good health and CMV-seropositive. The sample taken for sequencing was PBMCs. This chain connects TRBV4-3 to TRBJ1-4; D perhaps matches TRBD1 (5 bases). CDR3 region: CASSPMAGRDEKLFF. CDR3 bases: TGCGCCAGCAGCCCAATGGCAGGGAGGGATGAAAAACTGTTTTTT.